This is a list of T cell receptor beta chains from one sample in a study of fetal regulatory T cell absence and autoimmunity. The method was immunoSEQ multiplex PCR; TCRdb's version includes in-frame clones alone and lacks a portion of them. The profile shows some 87,000 clones, around 72% of them singletons. The source material was pancreas tissue. The receptors here all came from a male donor with IPEX syndrome. Each CDR3 is given with its conserved first and last residue. The D gene is left open where the match is weak. Some rows mark clone size as missing; the rest say once, few, many or name a class of expanded clone.

v_gene	abundance	j_gene	d_gene	CDR3aa	CDR3nt
TRBV2	many	TRBJ1-4	NA	CASTGSTNEKLFF	TGTGCCAGCACGGGCTCGACTAATGAAAAACTGTTTTTT
TRBV7-9	NA	TRBJ2-7	TRBD2	CASSSGLSGEQYF	TGTGCCAGCAGCTCGGGACTATCCGGCGAGCAGTACTTC
TRBV27	few	TRBJ2-7	NA	CASSLRTLSTYEQYF	TGTGCCAGCAGTCTTAGGACACTGTCGACCTACGAGCAGTACTTC
TRBV7-8	NA	TRBJ2-7	TRBD1	CASSLAPTGSYEQYF	TGTGCCAGCAGCTTAGCGCCGACAGGGTCCTACGAGCAGTACTTC
TRBV29-1	few	TRBJ2-3	TRBD1	CSVETGNTDTQYF	TGCAGCGTAGAGACAGGGAACACAGATACGCAGTATTTT
TRBV29-1	NA	TRBJ2-2	TRBD1	CSVEPDGTGERNGELFF	TGCAGCGTTGAACCGGATGGGACAGGGGAACGAAACGGGGAGCTGTTTTTT
TRBV13	NA	TRBJ2-3	TRBD2	CASSSPSGRDEISGTDTQYF	TGTGCCAGCAGCTCCCCTAGCGGGAGGGACGAAATCTCAGGCACAGATACGCAGTATTTT
TRBV4-3	NA	TRBJ1-4	NA	CASSLYDQGGPNEKLFF	TGCGCCAGCAGCCTATACGACCAGGGAGGGCCTAATGAAAAACTGTTTTTT
TRBV4-1	NA	TRBJ2-7	NA	CASSQWWGVGYEQYF	TGCGCCAGCAGCCAATGGTGGGGGGTCGGCTACGAGCAGTACTTC
TRBV6-1	NA	TRBJ2-7	TRBD2	CASSVSGGLSYEQYF	TGTGCCAGCAGTGTTAGCGGGGGCCTCTCCTACGAGCAGTACTTC
TRBV5-1	NA	TRBJ2-5	TRBD1	CASGQGAGETQYF	TGCGCCAGCGGACAGGGGGCTGGGGAGACCCAGTACTTC
TRBV30	NA	TRBJ1-1	TRBD1	CAWRNQGAAFF	TGTGCCTGGAGAAACCAGGGGGCGGCTTTCTTT
TRBV20-1	few	TRBJ1-2	NA	CSATEYGYTF	TGCAGTGCTACAGAGTATGGCTACACCTTC
TRBV19	NA	TRBJ1-2	NA	CASSIGGGIAYGYTF	TGTGCCAGTAGTATAGGAGGGGGTATCGCCTATGGCTACACCTTC
TRBV6-1	NA	TRBJ2-7	TRBD1	CASSVDRGLDEQYF	TGTGCCAGCAGTGTAGACAGGGGGCTCGACGAGCAGTACTTC
TRBV13	NA	TRBJ1-1	NA	CASSLWGRMNTEAFF	TGTGCCAGCAGCTTATGGGGGCGCATGAACACTGAAGCTTTCTTT
TRBV9	NA	TRBJ1-1	NA	CASSVALGGTEAFF	TGTGCCAGCAGCGTAGCTTTGGGGGGCACTGAAGCTTTCTTT
TRBV10-2	few	TRBJ1-2	NA	CASSERTYGYTF	TGCGCCAGCAGTGAAAGGACCTATGGCTACACCTTC
TRBV13	NA	TRBJ2-1	NA	CASSKTLWGPYNEQFF	TGTGCCAGCAGCAAGACTCTATGGGGCCCATACAATGAGCAGTTCTTC
TRBV27	once	TRBJ1-2	NA	CASSFSRFNYGYTF	TGTGCCAGCAGTTTTAGCAGGTTTAACTATGGCTACACCTTC
TRBV6-5	NA	TRBJ1-1	NA	CASSRSGNTEAFF	TGTGCCAGCAGTCGATCAGGGAACACTGAAGCTTTCTTT
TRBV9	NA	TRBJ2-1	TRBD2	CASSHRLAGRHNEQFF	TGTGCCAGCAGCCACAGACTAGCGGGAAGACACAATGAGCAGTTCTTC
TRBV25-1	NA	TRBJ2-7	NA	CASSERGEINDEQYF	TGTGCCAGCAGTGAGAGGGGGGAGATTAACGACGAGCAGTACTTC
TRBV5-1	NA	TRBJ2-2	NA	CASRHWDTNTGELFF	TGCGCCAGCAGACATTGGGACACGAACACCGGGGAGCTGTTTTTT
TRBV7-9	NA	TRBJ2-7	TRBD2	CASSSPGLAGGNEQYF	TGTGCCAGCAGCTCCCCCGGACTAGCGGGAGGAAACGAGCAGTACTTC
TRBV11-2	NA	TRBJ2-3	NA	CASSLVWEDGTDTQYF	TGTGCCAGCAGCTTAGTTTGGGAGGACGGCACAGATACGCAGTATTTT
TRBV14	NA	TRBJ2-1	NA	CASSQDPGSRNEQFF	TGTGCCAGCAGCCAAGATCCCGGGTCCCGCAATGAGCAGTTCTTC
TRBV19	NA	TRBJ2-7	NA	CASRADAASPYEQYF	TGTGCCAGTAGGGCTGACGCGGCGTCTCCGTACGAGCAGTACTTC
TRBV6-1	NA	TRBJ1-4	NA	CASSEAGANEKLFF	TGTGCCAGCAGTGAAGCAGGGGCTAATGAAAAACTGTTTTTT
TRBV5-1	NA	TRBJ2-7	TRBD2	CASTPGDSGGAEQYF	TGCGCCAGCACGCCTGGGGATAGCGGGGGGGCCGAGCAGTACTTC
TRBV11-2	NA	TRBJ1-5	NA	CASSASGRVYSNQPQHF	TGTGCCAGCAGCGCATCCGGAAGGGTCTATAGCAATCAGCCCCAGCATTTT
TRBV7-8	NA	TRBJ2-3	TRBD2	CASSLGLAGSTDTQYF	TGTGCCAGCAGCTTAGGGCTAGCGGGGAGCACAGATACGCAGTATTTT
TRBV9	NA	TRBJ2-3	TRBD2	CASSVAPSGTSGSPSARTQYF	TGTGCCAGCAGCGTAGCTCCCTCCGGGACTAGCGGAAGCCCATCAGCCCGTACGCAGTATTTT
TRBV6-1	NA	TRBJ2-7	NA	CASTLQGLTFF	TGTGCCAGTACGTTACAGGGCCTCACTTTCTTC
TRBV19	NA	TRBJ1-2	TRBD1	CASTPSPGQSYGYTF	TGTGCCAGTACCCCTTCTCCGGGACAGAGTTATGGCTACACCTTC
TRBV19	NA	TRBJ1-5	NA	CASSIVWGGNQPQHF	TGTGCCAGTAGTATAGTCTGGGGAGGGAACCAGCCCCAGCATTTT
TRBV19	NA	TRBJ2-4	NA	CASGTGHAGVAKNIQYF	TGTGCCAGTGGGACAGGACACGCGGGAGTCGCCAAAAACATTCAGTACTTC
TRBV6-5	NA	TRBJ1-1	TRBD1	CASRTGGNTEAFF	TGTGCCAGCAGGACAGGGGGGAACACTGAAGCTTTCTTT
TRBV2	few	TRBJ2-2	NA	CASSEARATGELFF	TGTGCCAGCAGTGAAGCGCGTGCCACCGGGGAGCTGTTTTTT
TRBV2	NA	TRBJ2-4	TRBD1	CASRVWTGPGNIQYF	TGTGCCAGCAGGGTGTGGACAGGGCCCGGGAACATTCAGTACTTC
TRBV30	NA	TRBJ1-1	TRBD1	CAWSVRGLTEAFF	TGTGCCTGGAGTGTCAGGGGGCTCACTGAAGCTTTCTTT
TRBV10-3	NA	TRBJ1-1	NA	CAISPVAPNTEAFF	TGTGCCATCAGCCCCGTGGCCCCGAACACTGAAGCTTTCTTT
TRBV30	NA	TRBJ1-3	TRBD1	CAWRNRGGYTIYF	TGTGCCTGGAGGAACAGGGGAGGATACACCATATATTTT
TRBV30	NA	TRBJ1-1	NA	CAWSRTGYNTEAFF	TGTGCCTGGAGTAGAACAGGGTACAACACTGAAGCTTTCTTT
TRBV4-2	NA	TRBJ1-4	NA	CASSLRAATNEKLFF	TGTGCCAGCAGCCTAAGGGCTGCAACTAATGAAAAACTGTTTTTT
TRBV21-1	NA	TRBJ1-5	NA	CASSPITRTELLSQHF	TGTGCCAGCAGCCCTATTACCAGGACAGAATTATTGTCCCAGCATTTT
TRBV7-2	NA	TRBJ2-7	NA	CASSPFQGGYLSYEQYF	TGTGCCAGCAGCCCTTTTCAGGGGGGTTACCTCTCCTACGAGCAGTACTTC
TRBV5-8	once	TRBJ2-5	NA	CASSLVRAGQETQYF	TGTGCCAGCAGCTTGGTCAGGGCGGGACAAGAGACCCAGTACTTC
TRBV27	NA	TRBJ2-7	NA	CASSPPGLSYEQYF	TGTGCCAGCAGTCCTCCAGGGCTCTCCTACGAGCAGTACTTC
TRBV6-5	NA	TRBJ2-5	NA	CASSYHSPGSRETQYF	TGTGCCAGCAGTTACCACTCTCCGGGTTCAAGAGAGACCCAGTACTTC
TRBV10-3	NA	TRBJ2-7	NA	CAISEWRISYEQYF	TGTGCCATCAGTGAGTGGCGGATCTCCTACGAGCAGTACTTC
TRBV11-2	NA	TRBJ2-2	NA	CASSGRGPLSVGGELFF	TGTGCCAGCAGCGGGCGGGGGCCCCTCTCCGTAGGCGGGGAGCTGTTTTTT
TRBV4-3	NA	TRBJ2-2	NA	CASSQDRTGNTGELFF	TGCGCCAGCAGCCAAGATCGCACAGGGAACACCGGGGAGCTGTTTTTT
TRBV7-6	NA	TRBJ2-3	TRBD2	CASSRGLAGKKKGDTQYF	TGTGCCAGCAGCCGGGGACTAGCGGGAAAGAAAAAGGGAGATACGCAGTATTTT
TRBV10-3	NA	TRBJ2-7	NA	CAIRGLLTYEQYF	TGTGCCATCAGGGGACTTCTTACCTACGAGCAGTACTTC
TRBV4-2	NA	TRBJ2-3	TRBD2	CASSQDRWTSGSSDTQYF	TGTGCCAGCAGCCAAGATCGATGGACTAGCGGGAGTTCAGATACGCAGTATTTT
TRBV2	NA	TRBJ2-3	TRBD1	CASTPTGGTDTQYF	TGTGCCAGCACCCCCACAGGGGGCACAGATACGCAGTATTTT
TRBV10-2	NA	TRBJ1-2	TRBD1	CASSEQGFYGYTF	TGCGCCAGCAGTGAACAGGGGTTCTATGGCTACACCTTC